This T cell receptor (beta chain) comes out of a study of neurological immune-mediated disorders. TCRdb fed the 5' RACE reads into MiXCR, producing one record per CDR3 protein. The profile shows 45,000 to 65,000 distinct CDR3 sequences, about 3.5% of them singletons. The table lists this clonotype with many counts. The sequenced material came from PBMCs. The receptor's source is a man aged 35 to 55 with multiple sclerosis.

CDR3 in amino acids: CASSGGGDEQFF. The DNA for the CDR3 is TGTGCCAGCTCGGGAGGGGGGGACGAGCAGTTCTTC. The genes are TRBV9 and TRBJ2-1; 8 bases agree with TRBD2. The junction had 7 bases not matched to a gene; V was cut back by 7 bases and J by 10 bases. The CDR3 is 12 amino acids. Germline assignment: CDR1 SGDLS and CDR2 YYNGEE.